A selection of T cell receptor beta chains follows, all from one sample in a study of blood T cell repertoires in COVID-19. Profiling relied on immunoSEQ multiplex PCR, and the TCRdb table lists in-frame clones only, not all of them. Among hundreds of thousands of clones listed, 89% were seen once. What was sequenced was peripheral blood. The receptors derive from a woman aged 25 to 39 with COVID-19, enrolled during active disease. The conserved cysteine and the conserved F or W are not part of the CDR3 here. The D gene is left open where the match is weak. The size of a clone is reported for some rows only, either as once, few or many, or as a class for expanded clones.

cdr3_aa clone_size d_call v_call
ASSSGLAGHEQF - TRBD2 TRBV7-2
ASSQASFRNTGELF - - TRBV4-1
ASSRHRDRGLETQY - TRBD1 TRBV11-2
ASSLVWTGQRGTQY - TRBD1 TRBV11-2
ASSLVLGGIDSPLH - - TRBV11-3
ASSSSSLVIEQY - - TRBV27
ASSHPGTNNNEQF - - TRBV4-1
AISETGEEAF - - TRBV10-3
SVPGGSRYEQY - - TRBV29-1
ASSPGLLNTEAF - - TRBV5-4
ASSLIQGDNSPLH once - TRBV7-9
ASSERGYSGYGAF - - TRBV25-1
SVVRVGTGELF few - TRBV29-1
ASSFVPRGNSPLH few - TRBV11-3
ASSLGTSGSEQF - TRBD2 TRBV27
ASSPSRTGGFEQY once TRBD1 TRBV5-6
ASIYRAGNTIY - - TRBV5-6
ASSLGQYSYEQY - TRBD1 TRBV7-9
ASSPGAGGQYNEQF - TRBD2 TRBV7-2
ASSGRGNMNTEAF - - TRBV5-1
ASSQVEPGTSTDTQY - - TRBV4-3
ASSRTGGSTNEKLF - TRBD1 TRBV9
ASSPQRGDTQY - - TRBV28
ASSIDRGVGKLF many TRBD1 TRBV5-7
ASSQENRGREQF - TRBD1 TRBV9
ASRASGLYEQY - TRBD2 TRBV13
ASSLERQTEAF - - TRBV11-2
ASSPLAQGATEAF - TRBD1 TRBV9
ASSQAEAYNEQF - - TRBV4-3
ASRLTSGSGNEQF - TRBD2 TRBV19
ASSHPRTGGNTEAF - TRBD1 TRBV4-1
ASHNLGLNTEAF - - TRBV28
ASRQGSGIYGYT - - TRBV6-5
ASRTGKQGSYGYT - - TRBV6-5
ASWTGGGNTEAF - TRBD1 TRBV6-5
ATPRQPQH - - TRBV3-1/TRBV3-2
ASSPAPQGGYT - - TRBV5-5
ASSILSGAEAF - - TRBV19
ATLGRDSRADTQY - - TRBV24-1
ASSGLGLAETQY - TRBD2 TRBV2
ASSPPQGRKSAF - - TRBV19
ASSQDPTPGTPTGEQY - - TRBV4-2
ASSSDRYTEAF - - TRBV7-9
ASSIGPETYEQY - - TRBV19
ASSPKSRTQY - - TRBV3-1/TRBV3-2
ASSFGYRSSYEQY few - TRBV5-1
ASSGITGKRGKAGELF - TRBD2 TRBV6-1
ASSQSQALGQF - - TRBV7-9
ATSRTLLSRGGMSYEQY once TRBD2 TRBV15
ASKTGLGDSPLH - TRBD1 TRBV5-1
ASSLGHFETQY - - TRBV11-2
ASSPTLRRDYGYT - - TRBV7-8
ASSADRVWAGANVLT - TRBD1 TRBV7-2
ASSPMRGITGELF - - TRBV18
ASTPTDRAPEAF - TRBD1 TRBV11-2